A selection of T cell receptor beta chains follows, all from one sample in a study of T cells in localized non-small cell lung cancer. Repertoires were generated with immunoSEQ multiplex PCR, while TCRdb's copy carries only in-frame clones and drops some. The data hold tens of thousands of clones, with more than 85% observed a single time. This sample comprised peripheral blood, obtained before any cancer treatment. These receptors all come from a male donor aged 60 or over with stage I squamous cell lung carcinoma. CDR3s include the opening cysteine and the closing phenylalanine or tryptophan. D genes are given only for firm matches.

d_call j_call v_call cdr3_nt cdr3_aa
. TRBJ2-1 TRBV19 TGTGCCAGTAGTATTCGCTGGGGATCCAATGAGCAGTTCTTC CASSIRWGSNEQFF
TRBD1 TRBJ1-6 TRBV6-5 TGTGCCAGCAGGACAGGGGGCCATAATTCACCCCTCCACTTT CASRTGGHNSPLHF
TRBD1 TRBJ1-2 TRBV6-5 TGTGCCACCCGGACAGGGCAAGGCTACACCTTC CATRTGQGYTF
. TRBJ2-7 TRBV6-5 TGTGCCAGCAGTTACAGACCGACGGATACCTACGAGCAGTACTTC CASSYRPTDTYEQYF
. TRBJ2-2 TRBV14 TGTGCCAGCAGCCCTACATGGAACACCGGGGAGCTGTTTTTT CASSPTWNTGELFF
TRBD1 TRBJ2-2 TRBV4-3 TGCGCCAGCAGCCGGGACAGCTGGACCGGGGAGCTGTTTTTT CASSRDSWTGELFF
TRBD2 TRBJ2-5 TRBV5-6 TGTGCCAGCAGCTTAGGAGCGGGGGGAATAGAGACCCAGTACTTC CASSLGAGGIETQYF
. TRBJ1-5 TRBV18 TGTGCCAGCTCACCGAGCAATGCCAATCAGCCCCAGCATTTT CASSPSNANQPQHF
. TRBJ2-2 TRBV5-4 TGTGCCAGCAGCTTTCAAGTCCCGGGAGCCGGGGAGCTGTTTTTT CASSFQVPGAGELFF
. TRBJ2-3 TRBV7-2 TGTGCCAGCAGCCTCGGGGTAGCTGGTGATACGCAGTATTTT CASSLGVAGDTQYF
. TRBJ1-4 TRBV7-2 TGTGCCAGCAGCATGCAGGGAGGCACTAATGAAAAACTGTTTTTT CASSMQGGTNEKLFF
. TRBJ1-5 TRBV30 TGTGCCTGGAGTGTCGGGAAGGGGCCCACAGAAGGGTCCCCTCAGCCCCAGCATTTT CAWSVGKGPTEGSPQPQHF
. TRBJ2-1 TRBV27 TGTGCCAGCAGCTCACCTCCCGGAGGCCGCGGACAGTTCTTC CASSSPPGGRGQFF
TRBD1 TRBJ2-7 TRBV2 TGTGCCAGCGACCGGGACAGGGTCTACGAGCAGTACTTC CASDRDRVYEQYF
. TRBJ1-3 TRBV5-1 TGCGCCAGCAGCGGGGACAACTCTGGAAACACCATATATTTT CASSGDNSGNTIYF
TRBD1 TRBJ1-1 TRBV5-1 TGCGCCAGCTTTTCGCGACAGGGGCGGAACACTGAAGCTTTCTTT CASFSRQGRNTEAFF
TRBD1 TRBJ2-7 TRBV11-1 TGTGCCAGCAGCTTAGCGCAGGGGACAGCTCCCTACGAGCAGTACTTC CASSLAQGTAPYEQYF
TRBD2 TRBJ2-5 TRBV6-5 TGTGCCAGCAGTTCCCTGACTAGCGGGGGGAGGGAGACCCAGTACTTC CASSSLTSGGRETQYF
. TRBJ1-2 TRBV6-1 TGTGCCAGCCACGATCCAGGCCGCTATGGCTACACCTTC CASHDPGRYGYTF
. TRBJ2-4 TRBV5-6 TGTGCCAGCAGCTCTATATCATTAGAAGCCAAAAACATTCAGTACTTC CASSSISLEAKNIQYF